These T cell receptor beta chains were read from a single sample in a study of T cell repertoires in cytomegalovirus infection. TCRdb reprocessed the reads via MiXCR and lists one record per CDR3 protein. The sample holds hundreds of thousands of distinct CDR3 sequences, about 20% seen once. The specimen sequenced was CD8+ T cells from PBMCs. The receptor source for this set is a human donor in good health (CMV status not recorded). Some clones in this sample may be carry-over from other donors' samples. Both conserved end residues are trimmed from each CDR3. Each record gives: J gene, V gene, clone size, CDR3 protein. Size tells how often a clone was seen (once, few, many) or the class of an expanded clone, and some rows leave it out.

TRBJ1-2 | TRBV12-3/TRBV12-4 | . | ASSLGQGARGYT
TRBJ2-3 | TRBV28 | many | ASSPYGDNNDRTDTQY
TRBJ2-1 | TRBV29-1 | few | SVEEGGGNEQF
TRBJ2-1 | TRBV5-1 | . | ASRFGFDGGAVMNEQF
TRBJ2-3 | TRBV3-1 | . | ASSHPWGSTDTQY
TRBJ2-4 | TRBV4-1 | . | ASSQDLLTGPQY
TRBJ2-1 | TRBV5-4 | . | ASSSRTSPYNEQF
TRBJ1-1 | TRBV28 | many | ASSHSGTGRTEAF
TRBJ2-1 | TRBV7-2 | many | ASSLDVRGRNNEQF
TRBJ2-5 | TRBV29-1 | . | SVEFTGGVETQY
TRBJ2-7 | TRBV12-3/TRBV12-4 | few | ASSTRQGLGEQY
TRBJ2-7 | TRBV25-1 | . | ASSEYGTPLGEQY
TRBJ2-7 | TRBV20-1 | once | SASDDLLDEQY
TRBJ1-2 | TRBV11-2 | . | ASSLVDRDVYGYT
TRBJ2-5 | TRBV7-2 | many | ASSPSGGAVKTQY
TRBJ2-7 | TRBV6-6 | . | ASSYTLDYEQY
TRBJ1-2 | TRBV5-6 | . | ASSLSGEGDGYT
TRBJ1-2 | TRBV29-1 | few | SVGDPYGYT
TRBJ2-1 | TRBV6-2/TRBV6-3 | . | ASSSSVYEQF
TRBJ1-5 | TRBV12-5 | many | ASGLGGSISNQPQH
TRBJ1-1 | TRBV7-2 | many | ASSQRQAMNTEAF
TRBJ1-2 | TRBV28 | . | ASSLSSYGYT
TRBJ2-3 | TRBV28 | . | ASSFPLAASTDTQY
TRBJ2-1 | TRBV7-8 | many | ASNTEGGTFYNEQF
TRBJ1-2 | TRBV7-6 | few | ASSLGGADGYT
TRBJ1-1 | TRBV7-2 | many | ASSLARETEAF
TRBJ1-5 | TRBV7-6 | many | ASSLGTGVNQPQH
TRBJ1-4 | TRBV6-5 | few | ASSYWTPGQINEKLF
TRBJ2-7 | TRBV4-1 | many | ASSQASGYEQY
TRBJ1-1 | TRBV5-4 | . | ASSADTGVNTEAF
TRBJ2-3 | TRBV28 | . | ASSSGASGPATDTQY